The T cell receptor beta chain under discussion was sequenced for a study of blood T cell repertoires in COVID-19. About the research overall: Some COVID-19 samples were acute and others convalescent; all came from the United States, Italy and Spain.

Original data processing: Reference gene primer amplification in the assay estimated nucleated cell counts. This table comes from immunoSEQ multiplex PCR, and its TCRdb copy is limited to in-frame clones, with some not included. The V and J calls and clone size were taken over from that table, and D and trimming were inferred from the DNA. The data contain about 360,000 clones, around 87% of them singletons. V was shortened by 2 bases and J by 2 bases, with 22 bases between the two germline ends. CDR1 is SGHAT, CDR2 FQNNGV, per germline. This CDR3 spans 19 amino acids. The TCR originated in a man aged 35-49 years in a cohort exposed to, infected with or recovered from COVID-19 (not recorded which). Sequencing input: PBMCs or T cells enriched from blood (not recorded which). The gene calls are TRBV11-2 and TRBJ2-1; weak D call: TRBD2 (5 bases). CDR3 sequence: CASSLTLTRGRGTYNEQFF. Here the CDR3 DNA reads TGTGCCAGCAGCTTAACCCTAACGCGTGGGAGAGGAACCTACAATGAGCAGTTCTTC.